Listed below are T cell receptor beta chains from one sample, sequenced in a study of blood T cell repertoires in COVID-19. Data came from immunoSEQ multiplex PCR; TCRdb stores just in-frame clones and leaves some out. The sample yields about 190,000 clones, less than 80% seen once. The sample consisted of peripheral blood. Receptors originate from a man in his forties or fifties who had recovered from COVID-19. CDR3s include the opening cysteine and the closing phenylalanine or tryptophan. D genes are given only for firm matches. Expanded clones get a size class; other rows say once, few or many, or leave the size out.

>-|TRBJ2-3|TRBV10-3|TRBD1
CAISSPGQGHTQYF
TGTGCCATCAGCTCGCCGGGACAGGGCCATACGCAGTATTTT
>-|TRBJ2-5|TRBV3-1/TRBV3-2|TRBD2
CASSQPLGLGQETQYF
TGTGCCAGCAGCCAGCCATTGGGACTAGGCCAAGAGACCCAGTACTTC
>-|TRBJ2-7|TRBV18|TRBD1
CASSPPAGGHEQYF
TGTGCCAGCTCACCACCGGCAGGGGGCCACGAGCAGTACTTC
>-|TRBJ2-7|TRBV11-2|-
CASSTNPISGDEQYF
TGTGCCAGCAGCACCAACCCAATTTCGGGGGACGAGCAGTACTTC
>-|TRBJ1-1|TRBV28|-
CASSSEVRQEAFF
TGTGCCAGCAGTTCCGAAGTGAGACAGGAGGCTTTCTTT
>-|TRBJ2-1|TRBV28|TRBD2
CASSDRKELAGDGYNEQFF
TGTGCCAGCAGTGACCGCAAAGAACTAGCGGGAGATGGTTACAATGAGCAGTTCTTC
>-|TRBJ2-7|TRBV5-6|TRBD1
CASSLAGQEGEQYF
TGTGCCAGCAGCTTGGCGGGACAGGAAGGCGAGCAGTACTTC
>-|TRBJ2-1|TRBV27|TRBD2
CASSPPGTSSYNEQFF
TGTGCCAGCAGTCCCCCGGGGACTAGCTCCTACAATGAGCAGTTCTTC
>-|TRBJ1-1|TRBV5-6|-
CASSLYGQNTEAFF
TGTGCCAGCAGCTTGTATGGACAGAACACTGAAGCTTTCTTT
>few|TRBJ2-1|TRBV2|-
CASSEIGVVYNEQFF
TGTGCCAGCAGTGAAATAGGGGTGGTCTACAATGAGCAGTTCTTC
>many|TRBJ1-5|TRBV6-5|TRBD1
CASTQLQGANQPQHF
TGTGCCAGCACCCAACTACAGGGGGCCAATCAGCCCCAGCATTTT
>few|TRBJ1-5|TRBV11-2|-
CASSNLPGQNNQPQHF
TGTGCCAGCAGCAACCTCCCTGGACAGAACAATCAGCCCCAGCATTTT
>-|TRBJ2-1|TRBV9|TRBD2
CASSTGLVGEQFF
TGTGCCAGCAGCACCGGACTAGTTGGTGAGCAGTTCTTC
>-|TRBJ2-1|TRBV29-1|TRBD1
CSTRQGSNNEQFF
TGCAGCACCCGACAGGGGTCAAACAATGAGCAGTTCTTC
>-|TRBJ2-2|TRBV19|-
CASSTGQNTGELFF
TGTGCCAGTAGTACGGGACAAAACACCGGGGAGCTGTTTTTT
>-|TRBJ1-2|TRBV7-8|-
CASSLATIGLNYGYTF
TGTGCCAGCAGCTTAGCAACGATTGGCCTTAACTATGGCTACACCTTC
>-|TRBJ1-4|TRBV27|-
CASSLTGNWNEKLFF
TGTGCCAGCAGTTTAACAGGGAACTGGAATGAAAAACTGTTTTTT
>-|TRBJ2-1|TRBV24-1|TRBD2
CATSDRGLAGEDEQFF
TGTGCCACCAGTGATCGCGGACTAGCGGGAGAAGATGAGCAGTTCTTC
>-|TRBJ1-2|TRBV6-5|TRBD1
CASRLGQGYGYTF
TGTGCCAGCAGATTGGGACAGGGCTATGGCTACACCTTC
>-|TRBJ1-1|TRBV30|-
CAWRKGGINTEAFF
TGTGCCTGGAGGAAGGGAGGGATAAACACTGAAGCTTTCTTT
>-|TRBJ1-1|TRBV27|-
CASRVFSVWGAPSTEAFF
TGTGCCAGCAGAGTTTTTTCTGTATGGGGCGCCCCCAGCACTGAAGCTTTCTTT
>-|TRBJ2-7|TRBV19|TRBD1
CASSKDRVGYEQYF
TGTGCCAGTAGTAAAGACAGGGTGGGCTACGAGCAGTACTTC
>-|TRBJ2-3|TRBV19|TRBD1
CASSTWTGGADTQYF
TGTGCCAGTAGTACGTGGACAGGGGGCGCAGATACGCAGTATTTT
>-|TRBJ2-7|TRBV5-6|TRBD1
CASSWGLSGTGVSYEQYF
TGTGCCAGCAGCTGGGGGTTATCCGGGACAGGGGTCTCCTACGAGCAGTACTTC
>-|TRBJ1-1|TRBV30|TRBD1
CAWKGGTDRQGIMNTEAFF
TGTGCCTGGAAGGGTGGGACTGACAGACAGGGGATCATGAACACTGAAGCTTTCTTT
>-|TRBJ2-5|TRBV3-1/TRBV3-2|-
CASSLTPGVETQYF
TGTGCCAGCAGTCTGACTCCCGGGGTGGAGACCCAGTACTTC
>-|TRBJ1-2|TRBV6-4|-
CASSDSGRAYGYTF
TGTGCCAGCAGTGACTCAGGCAGGGCCTATGGCTACACCTTC
>-|TRBJ2-5|TRBV6-1|-
CASSDPSATLEETQYF
TGTGCCAGCAGTGACCCATCTGCCACCTTGGAGGAGACCCAGTACTTC
>-|TRBJ2-5|TRBV25-1|-
CASSELSGQYQETQYF
TGTGCCAGCAGTGAATTGAGCGGACAGTACCAAGAGACCCAGTACTTC
>-|TRBJ2-1|TRBV7-2|TRBD2
CASSQRVSGRPLYNEQFF
TGTGCCAGCAGCCAGAGGGTTAGCGGGAGGCCCCTATACAATGAGCAGTTCTTC
>once|TRBJ2-1|TRBV4-1|-
CASSQDRAGLNEQFF
TGCGCCAGCAGCCAAGATCGGGCAGGGTTAAATGAGCAGTTCTTC
>-|TRBJ1-2|TRBV6-5|-
CASSSSGGGFGGYTF
TGTGCCAGCAGTTCCTCCGGCGGGGGTTTTGGGGGCTACACCTTC